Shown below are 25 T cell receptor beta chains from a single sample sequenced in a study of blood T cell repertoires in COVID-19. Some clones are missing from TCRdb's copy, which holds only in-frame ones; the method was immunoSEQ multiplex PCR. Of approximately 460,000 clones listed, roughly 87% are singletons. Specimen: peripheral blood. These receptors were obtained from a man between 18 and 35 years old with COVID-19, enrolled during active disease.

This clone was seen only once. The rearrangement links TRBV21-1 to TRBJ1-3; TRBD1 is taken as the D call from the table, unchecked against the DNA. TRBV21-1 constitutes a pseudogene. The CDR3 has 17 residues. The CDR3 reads CASSTRDRTEPGNTIYF. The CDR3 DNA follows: TGTGCCAGCAGCACAAGGGACAGGACTGAGCCTGGAAACACCATATATTTT.

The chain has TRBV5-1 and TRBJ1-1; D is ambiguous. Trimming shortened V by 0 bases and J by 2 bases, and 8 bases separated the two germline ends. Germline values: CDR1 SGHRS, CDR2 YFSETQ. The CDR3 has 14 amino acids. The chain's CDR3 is CASSLVSPNTEAFF. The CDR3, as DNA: TGCGCCAGCAGCTTGGTGTCCCCTAACACTGAAGCTTTCTTT.

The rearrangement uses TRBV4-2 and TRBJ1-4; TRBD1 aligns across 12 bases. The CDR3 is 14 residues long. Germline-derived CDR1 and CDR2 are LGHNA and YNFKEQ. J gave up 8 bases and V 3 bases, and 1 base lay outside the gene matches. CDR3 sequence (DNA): TGTGCCAGCAGCCAGGGGACAGGGGGCGAAAAACTGTTTTTT. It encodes CASSQGTGGEKLFF.

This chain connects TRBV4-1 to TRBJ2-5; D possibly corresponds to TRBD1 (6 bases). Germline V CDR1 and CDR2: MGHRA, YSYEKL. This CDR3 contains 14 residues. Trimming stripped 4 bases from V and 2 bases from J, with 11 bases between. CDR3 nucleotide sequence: TGCGCCAGCAGCCGCCAACAGGGTCAAGAGACCCAGTACTTC. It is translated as CASSRQQGQETQYF.

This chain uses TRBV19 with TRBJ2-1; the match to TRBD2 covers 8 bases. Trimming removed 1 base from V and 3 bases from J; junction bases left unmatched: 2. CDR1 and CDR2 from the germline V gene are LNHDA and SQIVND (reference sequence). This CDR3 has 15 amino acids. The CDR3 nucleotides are TGTGCCAGTAGTATAGGCGGGGGGTACTACAATGAGCAGTTCTTC. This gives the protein CASSIGGGYYNEQFF.

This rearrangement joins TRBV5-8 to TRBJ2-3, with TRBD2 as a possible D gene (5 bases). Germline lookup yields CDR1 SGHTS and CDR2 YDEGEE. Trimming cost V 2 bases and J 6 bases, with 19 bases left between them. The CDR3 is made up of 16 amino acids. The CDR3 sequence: CASSFGVLRAGDTQYF. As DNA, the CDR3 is TGTGCCAGCAGCTTCGGGGTTTTGAGGGCCGGGGATACGCAGTATTTT.

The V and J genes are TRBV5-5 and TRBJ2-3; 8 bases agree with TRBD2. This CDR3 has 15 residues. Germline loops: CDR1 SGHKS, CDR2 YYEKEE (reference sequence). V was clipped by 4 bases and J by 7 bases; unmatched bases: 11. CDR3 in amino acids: CASSPGLAPSNTQYF. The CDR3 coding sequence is TGTGCCAGCAGCCCCGGACTAGCCCCAAGTAATACGCAGTATTTT.

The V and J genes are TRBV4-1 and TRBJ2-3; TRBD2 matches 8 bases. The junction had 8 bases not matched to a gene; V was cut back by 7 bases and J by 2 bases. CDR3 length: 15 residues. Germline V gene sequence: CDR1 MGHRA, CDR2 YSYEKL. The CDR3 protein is CASTAFGRDTDTQYF. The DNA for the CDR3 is TGCGCCAGCACCGCTTTCGGGAGGGACACAGATACGCAGTATTTT.

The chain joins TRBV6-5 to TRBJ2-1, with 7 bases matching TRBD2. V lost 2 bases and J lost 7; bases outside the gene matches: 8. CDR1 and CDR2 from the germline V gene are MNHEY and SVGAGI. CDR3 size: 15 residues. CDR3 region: CASSYLATSRNEQFF. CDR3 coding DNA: TGTGCCAGCAGTTACCTTGCGACTAGCAGAAATGAGCAGTTCTTC.

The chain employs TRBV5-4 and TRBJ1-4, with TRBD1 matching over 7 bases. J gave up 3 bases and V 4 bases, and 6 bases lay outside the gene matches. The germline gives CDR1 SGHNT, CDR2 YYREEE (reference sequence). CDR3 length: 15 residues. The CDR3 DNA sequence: TGTGCCAGCAGCCCAGGGGGGCAGGCTAATGAAAAACTGTTTTTT. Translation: CASSPGGQANEKLFF.

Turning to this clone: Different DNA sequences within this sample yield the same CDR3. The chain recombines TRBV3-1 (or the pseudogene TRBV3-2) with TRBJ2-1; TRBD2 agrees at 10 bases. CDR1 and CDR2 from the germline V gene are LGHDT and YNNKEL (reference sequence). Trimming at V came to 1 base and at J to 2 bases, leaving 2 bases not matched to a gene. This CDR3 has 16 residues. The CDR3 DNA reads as TGTGCCAGCAGCCAAGCAGCGGGAGGGCCCTACAATGAGCAGTTCTTC. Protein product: CASSQAAGGPYNEQFF.

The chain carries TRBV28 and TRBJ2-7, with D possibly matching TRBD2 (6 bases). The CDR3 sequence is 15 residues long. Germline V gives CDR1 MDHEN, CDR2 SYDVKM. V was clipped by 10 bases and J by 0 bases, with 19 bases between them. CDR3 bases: TGTGCCATCGGACCCCTCGGCGGGAACTCCTACGAGCAGTACTTC. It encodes CAIGPLGGNSYEQYF.

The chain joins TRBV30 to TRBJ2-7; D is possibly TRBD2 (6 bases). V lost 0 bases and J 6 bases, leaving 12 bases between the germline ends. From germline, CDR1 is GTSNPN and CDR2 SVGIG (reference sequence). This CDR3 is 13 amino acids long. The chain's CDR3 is CAWSVLHGGEQYF. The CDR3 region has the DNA TGTGCCTGGAGTGTACTTCACGGGGGCGAGCAGTACTTC.

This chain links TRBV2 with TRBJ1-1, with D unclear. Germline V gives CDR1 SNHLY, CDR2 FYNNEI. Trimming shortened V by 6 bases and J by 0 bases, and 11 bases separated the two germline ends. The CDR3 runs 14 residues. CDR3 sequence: CASRLTRMNTEAFF. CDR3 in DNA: TGTGCCAGCAGATTGACACGGATGAACACTGAAGCTTTCTTT.

The CDR3 region is CASKRAGQADSYEQYF. Here the CDR3 DNA reads TGTGCCAGTAAAAGGGCGGGACAGGCAGACTCCTACGAGCAGTACTTC. The chain links TRBV19 to TRBJ2-7; TRBD1 matches 8 bases. V lost 7 bases and J lost 0; bases outside the gene matches: 11. Looked up from germline, CDR1 is LNHDA and CDR2 is SQIVND (reference sequence). The CDR3 runs 16 residues. Looking up the rest from reference TRBV19 and TRBJ2-7 gives the full variable domain: DGGITQSPKYLFRKEGQNVTLSCEQNLNHDAMYWYRQDPGQGLRLIYYSQIVNDFQKGDIAEGYSVSREKKESFPLTVTSAQKNPTAFYLCASKRAGQADSYEQYFGPGTRLTVT.

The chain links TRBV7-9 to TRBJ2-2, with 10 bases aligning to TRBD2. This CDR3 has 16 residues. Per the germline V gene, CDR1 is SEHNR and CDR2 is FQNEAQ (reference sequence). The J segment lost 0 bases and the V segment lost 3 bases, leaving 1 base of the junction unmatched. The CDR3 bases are TGTGCCAGCAGCTTCCTAGCGGGAGCGAACACCGGGGAGCTGTTTTTT. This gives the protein CASSFLAGANTGELFF.

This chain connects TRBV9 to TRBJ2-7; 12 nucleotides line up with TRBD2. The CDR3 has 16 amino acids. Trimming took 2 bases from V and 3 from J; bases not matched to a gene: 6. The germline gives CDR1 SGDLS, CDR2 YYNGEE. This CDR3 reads CASSVGLAGTIYEQYF. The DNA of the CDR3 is TGTGCCAGCAGCGTCGGACTAGCGGGGACCATCTACGAGCAGTACTTC.

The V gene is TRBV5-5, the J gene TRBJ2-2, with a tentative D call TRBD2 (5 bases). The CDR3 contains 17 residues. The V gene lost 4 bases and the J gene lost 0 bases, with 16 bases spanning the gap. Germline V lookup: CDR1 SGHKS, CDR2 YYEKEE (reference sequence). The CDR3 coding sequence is TGTGCCAGCAGCCAGACTATAGACCCCGCGAACACCGGGGAGCTGTTTTTT. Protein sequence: CASSQTIDPANTGELFF.

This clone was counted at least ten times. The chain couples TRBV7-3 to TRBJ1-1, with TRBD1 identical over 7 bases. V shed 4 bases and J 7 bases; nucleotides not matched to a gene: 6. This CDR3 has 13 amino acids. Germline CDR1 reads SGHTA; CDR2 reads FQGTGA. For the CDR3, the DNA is TGTGCCAGCAGCTCGAGAGACAGGGATGAAGCTTTCTTT. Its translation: CASSSRDRDEAFF.

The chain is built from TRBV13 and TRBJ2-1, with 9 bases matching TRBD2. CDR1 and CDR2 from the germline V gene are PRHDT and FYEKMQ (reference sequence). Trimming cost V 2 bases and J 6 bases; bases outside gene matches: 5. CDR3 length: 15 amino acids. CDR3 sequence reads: CASSLWREGGNEQFF. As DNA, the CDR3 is TGTGCCAGCAGCTTATGGCGGGAGGGCGGCAATGAGCAGTTCTTC.

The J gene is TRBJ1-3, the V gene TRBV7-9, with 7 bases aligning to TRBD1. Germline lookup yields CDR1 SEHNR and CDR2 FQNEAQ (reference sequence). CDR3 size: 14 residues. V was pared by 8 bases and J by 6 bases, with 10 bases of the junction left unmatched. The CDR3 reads CASAIPGQSNTIYF. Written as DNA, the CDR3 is TGTGCCAGCGCCATACCGGGACAGTCAAACACCATATATTTT. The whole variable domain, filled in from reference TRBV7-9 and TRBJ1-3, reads DTGVSQNPRHKITKRGQNVTFRCDPISEHNRLYWYRQTLGQGPEFLTYFQNEAQLEKSRLLSDRFSAERPKGSFSTLEIQRTEQGDSAMYLCASAIPGQSNTIYFGEGSWLTVV.

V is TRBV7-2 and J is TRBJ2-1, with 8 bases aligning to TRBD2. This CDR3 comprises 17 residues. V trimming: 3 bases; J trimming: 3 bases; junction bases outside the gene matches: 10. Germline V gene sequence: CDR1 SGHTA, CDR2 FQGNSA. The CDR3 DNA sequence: TGTGCCAGCAGCTTTGACGTTCTAGCGGGCCACTACAATGAGCAGTTCTTC. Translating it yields CASSFDVLAGHYNEQFF.

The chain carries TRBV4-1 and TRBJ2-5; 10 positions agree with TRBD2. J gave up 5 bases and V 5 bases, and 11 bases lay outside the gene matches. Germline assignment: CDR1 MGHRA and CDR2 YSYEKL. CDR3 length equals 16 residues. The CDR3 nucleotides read TGCGCCAGCAGCTCCAGGGGTAGCGGGGGGATGGAGACCCAGTACTTC. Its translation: CASSSRGSGGMETQYF.

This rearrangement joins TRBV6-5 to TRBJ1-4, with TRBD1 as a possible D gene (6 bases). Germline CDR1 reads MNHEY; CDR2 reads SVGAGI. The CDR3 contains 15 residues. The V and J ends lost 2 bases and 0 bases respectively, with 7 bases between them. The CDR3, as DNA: TGTGCCAGCAGTTACAAGGGGGCAACTAATGAAAAACTGTTTTTT. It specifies CASSYKGATNEKLFF.

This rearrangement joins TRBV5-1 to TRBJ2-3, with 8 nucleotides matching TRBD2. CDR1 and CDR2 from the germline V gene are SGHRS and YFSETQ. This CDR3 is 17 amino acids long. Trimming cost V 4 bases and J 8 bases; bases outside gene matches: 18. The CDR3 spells CASSVTPGTSGRGTQYF. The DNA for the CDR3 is TGCGCCAGCAGCGTGACCCCCGGGACTAGTGGTAGGGGTACGCAGTATTTT.